This TCR beta chain was captured in a study of PD-L1 blockade in urothelial cancer. Study context: Blood samples had a median of around 140,000 T cells, some 83,000 unique TCRs, and clonality roughly 0.074.

The time point denotes: pretreatment peripheral blood. Measured with immunoSEQ multiplex PCR; TCRdb has only the in-frame clones, and not every one. The table includes about 63,000 clones, about four fifths detected once. Trimming cost V 3 bases and J 7 bases; bases outside gene matches: 2. Looked up from germline, CDR1 is MNHEY and CDR2 is SVGAGI. The length of the CDR3 is 13 residues. The input for sequencing was PBMCs, taken around atezolizumab (anti-PD-L1) treatment. This sequence originates from a man in his 70s with urothelial cancer. The J gene is TRBJ1-4, the V gene TRBV6-5; 7 nucleotides line up with TRBD1. CDR3 DNA sequence: TGTGCCAGCAGTTATAAGGGGGCTGAAAAACTGTTTTTT. This codes for CASSYKGAEKLFF.